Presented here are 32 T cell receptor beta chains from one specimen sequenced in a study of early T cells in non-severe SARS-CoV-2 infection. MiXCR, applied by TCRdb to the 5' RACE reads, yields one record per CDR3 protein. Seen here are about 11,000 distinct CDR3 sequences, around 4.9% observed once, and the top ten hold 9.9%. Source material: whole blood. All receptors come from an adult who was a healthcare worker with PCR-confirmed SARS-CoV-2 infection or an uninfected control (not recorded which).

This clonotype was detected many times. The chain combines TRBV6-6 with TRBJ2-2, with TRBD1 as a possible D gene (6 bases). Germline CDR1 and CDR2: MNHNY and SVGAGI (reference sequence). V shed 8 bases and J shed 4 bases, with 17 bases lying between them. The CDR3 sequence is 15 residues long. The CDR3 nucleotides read TGTGCCAGCCGCAGGGGTCAACCCCCCACCGGGGAGCTGTTTTTT. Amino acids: CASRRGQPPTGELFF.

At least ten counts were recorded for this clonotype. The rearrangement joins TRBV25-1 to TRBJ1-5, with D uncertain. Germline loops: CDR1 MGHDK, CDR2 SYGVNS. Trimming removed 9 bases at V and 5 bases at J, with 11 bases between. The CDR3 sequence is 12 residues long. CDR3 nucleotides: TGTGCCAGTACCGGCGGGGATCAGCCCCAGCATTTT. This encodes CASTGGDQPQHF.

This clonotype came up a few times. This CDR3 is CSARSGTVAYEQYF. The DNA for the CDR3 is TGCAGTGCTAGATCAGGAACAGTGGCCTACGAGCAGTACTTC. The chain recombines TRBV20-1 with TRBJ2-7; D is ambiguous. The CDR3 totals 14 residues. The germline V gene encodes CDR1 DFQATT and CDR2 SNEGSKA (reference sequence). With 2 bases removed from V and 2 bases from J, the gap between germline ends came to 13 bases.

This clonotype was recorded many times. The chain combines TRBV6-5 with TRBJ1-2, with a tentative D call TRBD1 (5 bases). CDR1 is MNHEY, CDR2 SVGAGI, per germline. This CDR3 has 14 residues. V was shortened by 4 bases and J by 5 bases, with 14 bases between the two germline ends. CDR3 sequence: CASSSGTRGYGYTF. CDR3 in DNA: TGTGCCAGCAGTTCCGGGACTAGAGGATATGGCTACACCTTC.

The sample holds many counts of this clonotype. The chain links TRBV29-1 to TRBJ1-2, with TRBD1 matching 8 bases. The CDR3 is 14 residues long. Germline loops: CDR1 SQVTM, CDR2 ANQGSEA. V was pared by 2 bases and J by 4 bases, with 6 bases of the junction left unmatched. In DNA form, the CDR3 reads TGCAGCGTTGAAAAGGGGACAGGTCTCTATGGCTACACCTTC. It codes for CSVEKGTGLYGYTF.

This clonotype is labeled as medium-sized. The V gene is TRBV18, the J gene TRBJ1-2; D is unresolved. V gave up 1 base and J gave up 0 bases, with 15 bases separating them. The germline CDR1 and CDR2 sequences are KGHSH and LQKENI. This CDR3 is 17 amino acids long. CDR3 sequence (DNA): TGTGCCAGCTCACCACAGTCGGCGGCTACGACTAACTATGGCTACACCTTC. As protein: CASSPQSAATTNYGYTF.

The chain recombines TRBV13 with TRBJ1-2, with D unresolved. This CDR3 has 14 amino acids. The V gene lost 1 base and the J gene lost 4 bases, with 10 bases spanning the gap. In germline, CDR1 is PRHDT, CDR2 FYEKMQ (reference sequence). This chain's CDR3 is CASSLVTGRYGYTF. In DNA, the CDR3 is TGTGCCAGCAGCTTAGTTACGGGTCGCTATGGCTACACCTTC.

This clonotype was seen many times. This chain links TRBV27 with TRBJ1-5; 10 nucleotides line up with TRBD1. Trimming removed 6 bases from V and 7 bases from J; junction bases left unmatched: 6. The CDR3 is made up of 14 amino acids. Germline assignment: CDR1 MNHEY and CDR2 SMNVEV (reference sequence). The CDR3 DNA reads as TGTGCCAGCAGCAGGGACAGGGGAGACCAGCCCCAGCATTTT. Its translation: CASSRDRGDQPQHF.

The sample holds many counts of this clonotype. CDR3 coding DNA: TGCAGCGCCGAGCCCAGCGGGGGGGCCGAGCAGTACTTC. Protein: CSAEPSGGAEQYF. V usage is TRBV29-1 and J usage is TRBJ2-7; TRBD2 matches 10 bases. The CDR3 contains 13 residues. Germline loops: CDR1 SQVTM, CDR2 ANQGSEA. Trimming took 7 bases from V and 6 from J; bases not matched to a gene: 9.

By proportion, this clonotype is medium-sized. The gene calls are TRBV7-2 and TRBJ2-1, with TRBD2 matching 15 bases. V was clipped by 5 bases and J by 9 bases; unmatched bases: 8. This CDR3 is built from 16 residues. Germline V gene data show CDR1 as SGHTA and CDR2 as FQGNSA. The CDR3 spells CASSTRTSGGAGEQFF. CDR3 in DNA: TGTGCCAGCAGCACTCGGACTAGCGGGGGGGCCGGTGAGCAGTTCTTC.

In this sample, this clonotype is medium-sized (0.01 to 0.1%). For the CDR3, the DNA is TGTGCCAGCAGTGACTCAGGGGATAATTCACCCCTCCACTTT. Translated, it gives CASSDSGDNSPLHF. V gene TRBV6-4 combines with J gene TRBJ1-6; tentatively, D is TRBD1 (5 bases). Germline loops: CDR1 MRHNA, CDR2 SNTAGT. This CDR3 has 14 residues. Trimming cost V 0 bases and J 5 bases, with 5 bases left between them.

The CDR3 sequence: CSARDGQGQLYGYTF. The CDR3 DNA reads TGCAGTGCTAGAGATGGGCAGGGTCAACTTTATGGCTACACCTTC. The chain combines TRBV20-1 with TRBJ1-2; weak D call: TRBD1 (5 bases). V was pared by 0 bases and J by 5 bases, with 16 bases between. The CDR3 is made up of 15 amino acids. CDR1 DFQATT and CDR2 SNEGSKA come from the germline V gene (reference sequence).

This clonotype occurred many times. The CDR3 sequence: CASSTPGFHEQYF. Here the CDR3 DNA reads TGTGCCAGCAGCACCCCGGGATTCCACGAGCAGTACTTC. V and J are TRBV9 and TRBJ2-7, with TRBD2 as a possible D gene (5 bases). The ends were cut back, 4 bases at V and 5 bases at J, with 13 bases in the middle. Germline V CDR1 and CDR2: SGDLS, YYNGEE. The CDR3 is 13 amino acids.

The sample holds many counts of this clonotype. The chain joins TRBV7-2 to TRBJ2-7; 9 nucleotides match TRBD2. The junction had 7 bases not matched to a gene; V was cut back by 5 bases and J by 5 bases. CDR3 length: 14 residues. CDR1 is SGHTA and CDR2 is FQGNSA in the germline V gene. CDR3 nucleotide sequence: TGTGCCAGCAGCCGCGGGGGGGCGGTAGACGAGCAGTACTTC. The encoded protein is CASSRGGAVDEQYF.

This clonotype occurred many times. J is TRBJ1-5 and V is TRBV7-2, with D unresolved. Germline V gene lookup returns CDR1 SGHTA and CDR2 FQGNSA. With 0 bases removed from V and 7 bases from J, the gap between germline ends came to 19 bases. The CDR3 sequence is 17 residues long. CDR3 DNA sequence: TGTGCCAGCAGCTTAGCCTATACGGCATTTGGGGAACAGCCCCAGCATTTT. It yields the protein CASSLAYTAFGEQPQHF. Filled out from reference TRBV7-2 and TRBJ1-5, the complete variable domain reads GAGVSQSPSNKVTEKGKDVELRCDPISGHTALYWYRQSLGQGLEFLIYFQGNSAPDKSGLPSDRFSAERTGGSVSTLTIQRTQQEDSAVYLCASSLAYTAFGEQPQHFGDGTRLSIL.

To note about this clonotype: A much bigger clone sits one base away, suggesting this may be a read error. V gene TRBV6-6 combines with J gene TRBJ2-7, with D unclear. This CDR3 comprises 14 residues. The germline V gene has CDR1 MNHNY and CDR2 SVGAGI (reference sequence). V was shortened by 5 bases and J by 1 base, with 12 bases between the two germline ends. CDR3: CASSETWGSYEQYF. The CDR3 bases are TGTGCCAGCAGTGAAACCTGGGGTTCCTACGAGCAGTACTTC.

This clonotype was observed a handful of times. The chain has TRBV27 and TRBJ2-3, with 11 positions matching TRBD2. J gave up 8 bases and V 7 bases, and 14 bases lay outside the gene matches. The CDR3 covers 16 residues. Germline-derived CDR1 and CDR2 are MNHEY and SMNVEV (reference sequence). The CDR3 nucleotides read TGTGCCAGCAAAGGGACCCTAGCGGGGGGCCTTGCTACGCAGTATTTT. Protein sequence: CASKGTLAGGLATQYF.

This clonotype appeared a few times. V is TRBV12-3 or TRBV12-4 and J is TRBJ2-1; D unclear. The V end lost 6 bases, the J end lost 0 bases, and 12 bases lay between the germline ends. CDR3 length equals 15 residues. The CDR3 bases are TGTGCCAGCAGCGAGACCGGGTCCTCCTACAATGAGCAGTTCTTC. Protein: CASSETGSSYNEQFF.

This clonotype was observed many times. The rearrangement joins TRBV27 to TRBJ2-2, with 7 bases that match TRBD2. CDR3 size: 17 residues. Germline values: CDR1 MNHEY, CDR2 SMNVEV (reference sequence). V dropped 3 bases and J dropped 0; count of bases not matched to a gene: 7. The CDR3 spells CASSLSRGTTNTGELFF. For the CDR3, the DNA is TGTGCCAGCAGTTTGTCGCGGGGGACCACGAACACCGGGGAGCTGTTTTTT.

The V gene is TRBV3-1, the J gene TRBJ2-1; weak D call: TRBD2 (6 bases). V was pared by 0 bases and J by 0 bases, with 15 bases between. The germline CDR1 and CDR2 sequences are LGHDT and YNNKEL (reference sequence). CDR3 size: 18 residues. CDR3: CASSQDPGVPSSYNEQFF. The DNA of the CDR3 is TGTGCCAGCAGCCAAGATCCGGGGGTCCCTAGCTCCTACAATGAGCAGTTCTTC.

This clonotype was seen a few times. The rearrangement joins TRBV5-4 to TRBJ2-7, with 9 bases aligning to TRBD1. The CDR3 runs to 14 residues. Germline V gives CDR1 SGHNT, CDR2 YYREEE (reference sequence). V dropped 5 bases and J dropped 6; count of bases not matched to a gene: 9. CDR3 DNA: TGTGCCAGCAGTTGGGGACAGGGAAATGGCGAGCAGTACTTC. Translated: CASSWGQGNGEQYF.

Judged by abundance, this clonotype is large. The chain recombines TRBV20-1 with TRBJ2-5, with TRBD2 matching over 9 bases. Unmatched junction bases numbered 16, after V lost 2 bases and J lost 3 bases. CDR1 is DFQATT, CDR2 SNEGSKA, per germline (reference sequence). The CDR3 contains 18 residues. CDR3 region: CSARISGGAGYLKETQYF. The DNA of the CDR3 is TGCAGTGCTAGAATTAGCGGGGGAGCGGGATATCTTAAAGAGACCCAGTACTTC.

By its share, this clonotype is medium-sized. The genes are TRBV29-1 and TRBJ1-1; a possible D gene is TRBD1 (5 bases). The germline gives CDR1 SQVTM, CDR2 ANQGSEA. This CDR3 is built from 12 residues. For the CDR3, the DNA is TGCAGTACCGGAGGGGTAAACACTGAAGCTTTCTTT. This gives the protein CSTGGVNTEAFF. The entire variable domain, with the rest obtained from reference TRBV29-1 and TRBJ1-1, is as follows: SAVISQKPSRDICQRGTSLTIQCQVDSQVTMMFWYRQQPGQSLTLIATANQGSEATYESGFVIDKFPISRPNLTFSTLTVSNMSPEDSSIYLCSTGGVNTEAFFGQGTRLTVV.

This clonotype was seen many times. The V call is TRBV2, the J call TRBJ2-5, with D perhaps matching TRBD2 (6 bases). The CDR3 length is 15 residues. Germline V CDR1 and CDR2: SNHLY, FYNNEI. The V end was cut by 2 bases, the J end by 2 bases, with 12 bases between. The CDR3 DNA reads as TGTGCCAGCAGTGAAAACCCGGGGGTACAAGAGACCCAGTACTTC. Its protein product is CASSENPGVQETQYF.

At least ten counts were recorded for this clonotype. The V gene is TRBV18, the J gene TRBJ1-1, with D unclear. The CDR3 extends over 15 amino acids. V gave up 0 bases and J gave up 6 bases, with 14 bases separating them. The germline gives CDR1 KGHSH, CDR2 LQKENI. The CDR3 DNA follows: TGTGCCAGCTCACCACCGGCGCAGTTTCTTTCTGAAGCTTTCTTT. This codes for CASSPPAQFLSEAFF. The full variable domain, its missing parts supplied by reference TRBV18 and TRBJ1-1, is NAGVMQNPRHLVRRRGQEARLRCSPMKGHSHVYWYRQLPEEGLKFMVYLQKENIIDESGMPKERFSAEFPKEGPSILRIQQVVRGDSAAYFCASSPPAQFLSEAFFGQGTRLTVV.

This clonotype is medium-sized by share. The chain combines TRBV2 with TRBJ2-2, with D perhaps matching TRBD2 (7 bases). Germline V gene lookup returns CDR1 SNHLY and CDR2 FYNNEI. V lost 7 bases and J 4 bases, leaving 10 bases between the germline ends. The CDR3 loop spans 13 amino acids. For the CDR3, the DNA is TGTGCCAGCAAGCGGGACACCACCGGGGAGCTGTTTTTT. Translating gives CASKRDTTGELFF.

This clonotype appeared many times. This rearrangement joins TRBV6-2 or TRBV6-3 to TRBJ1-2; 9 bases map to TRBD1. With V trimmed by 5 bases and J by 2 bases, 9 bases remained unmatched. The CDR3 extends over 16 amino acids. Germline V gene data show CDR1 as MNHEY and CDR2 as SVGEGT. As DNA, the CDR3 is TGTGCCAGCAGTAAACAGGGGGCTACGACCAACTATGGCTACACCTTC. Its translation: CASSKQGATTNYGYTF.

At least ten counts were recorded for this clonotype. The DNA of the CDR3 is TGCAGTGCTAAATCTTTTACCGGGACAAACACCGGGGAGCTGTTTTTT. Protein sequence: CSAKSFTGTNTGELFF. The chain is built from TRBV20-1 and TRBJ2-2, with a possible D match to TRBD1 (6 bases). With 4 bases removed from V and 2 bases from J, the gap between germline ends came to 17 bases. Germline-derived CDR1 and CDR2 are DFQATT and SNEGSKA (reference sequence). The CDR3 totals 16 residues.

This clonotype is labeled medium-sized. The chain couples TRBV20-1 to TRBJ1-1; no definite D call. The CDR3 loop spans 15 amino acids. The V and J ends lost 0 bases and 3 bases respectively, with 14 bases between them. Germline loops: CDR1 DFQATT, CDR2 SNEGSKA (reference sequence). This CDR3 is CSARESGRGDTEAFF. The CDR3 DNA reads TGCAGTGCTAGAGAGTCCGGTCGCGGGGACACTGAAGCTTTCTTT.

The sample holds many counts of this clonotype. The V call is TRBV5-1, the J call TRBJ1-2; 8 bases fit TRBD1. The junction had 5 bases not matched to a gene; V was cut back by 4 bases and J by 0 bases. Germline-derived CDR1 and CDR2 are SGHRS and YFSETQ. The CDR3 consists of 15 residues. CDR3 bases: TGCGCCAGCAGCCGGGACAGGACGACTAACTATGGCTACACCTTC. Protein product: CASSRDRTTNYGYTF.

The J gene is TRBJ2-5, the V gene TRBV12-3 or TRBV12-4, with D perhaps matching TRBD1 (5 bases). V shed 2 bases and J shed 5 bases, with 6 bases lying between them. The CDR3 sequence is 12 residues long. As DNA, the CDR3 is TGTGCCAGCAGTTTAAAGGGGGAGACCCAGTACTTC. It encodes CASSLKGETQYF.

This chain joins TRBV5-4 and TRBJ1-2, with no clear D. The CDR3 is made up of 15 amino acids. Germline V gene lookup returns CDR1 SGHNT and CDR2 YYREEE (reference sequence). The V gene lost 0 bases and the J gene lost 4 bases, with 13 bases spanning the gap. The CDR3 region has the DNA TGTGCCAGCAGCTTGGCCGCGCCGGCAAGCTATGGCTACACCTTC. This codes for CASSLAAPASYGYTF.